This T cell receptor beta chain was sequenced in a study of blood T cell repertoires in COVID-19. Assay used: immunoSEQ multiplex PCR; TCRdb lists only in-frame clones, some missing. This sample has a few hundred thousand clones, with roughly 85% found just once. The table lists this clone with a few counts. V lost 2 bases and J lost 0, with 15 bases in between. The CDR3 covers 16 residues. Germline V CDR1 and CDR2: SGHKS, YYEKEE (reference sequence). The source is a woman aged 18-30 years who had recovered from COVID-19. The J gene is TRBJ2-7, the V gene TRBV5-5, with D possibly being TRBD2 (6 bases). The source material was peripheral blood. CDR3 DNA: TGTGCCAGCAGCTTTACGATCGGGACTTTCTCCTACGAGCAGTACTTC. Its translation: CASSFTIGTFSYEQYF. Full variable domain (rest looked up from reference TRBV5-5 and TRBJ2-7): DAGVTQSPTHLIKTRGQQVTLRCSPISGHKSVSWYQQVLGQGPQFIFQYYEKEERGRGNFPDRFSARQFPNYSSELNVNALLLGDSALYLCASSFTIGTFSYEQYFGPGTRLTVT.